The 20 T cell receptor beta chains below were found in one sample sequenced in a study of T cells in women clearing cervical HPV infection. Repertoires were generated with immunoSEQ multiplex PCR, while TCRdb's copy carries only in-frame clones and drops some. The sample has 40,000 or so clones; the top ten hold roughly 6.8%. The specimen was blood buffy coat. These receptors all come from a woman between 18 and 75 years old with a cervical HPV16 infection that either progressed to CIN3+ or cleared (not recorded which).

Note on this clone: The read halts 3 residues ahead of the CDR3 end, with the missing end drawn from the germline J gene. J is TRBJ2-3 and V is TRBV30; 9 nucleotides line up with TRBD1. The germline V gene encodes CDR1 GTSNPN and CDR2 SVGIG (reference sequence). This CDR3 region has 15 residues. This CDR3 is CAWSPGQGERQPQYF. CDR3 bases read: TGTGCCTGGAGCCCGGGACAGGGAGAAAGGCAGCCG.

About this clone: The CDR3 end falls 3 residues outside the read, so it is completed with the germline J gene. The chain joins TRBV7-9 to TRBJ1-2, with D maybe TRBD1 (6 bases). Per germline, CDR1 SEHNR and CDR2 FQNEAQ (reference sequence). Between the trimmed V and J ends, which lost 8 bases and 3 bases, there was a span of 19 bases. The CDR3 runs to 15 residues. The CDR3 protein is CASLRWTASDYGYTF. The sequenced CDR3 bases are TGTGCCAGCTTGAGATGGACAGCCTCGGACTATGGC.

CDR3 bases read: TGTGCCAGCAGCTTTGGGCAGGCGGGGGAAATTTATGGT. This encodes CASSFGQAGEIYG. The whole CDR3 is CASSFGQAGEIYGQYF. This chain links TRBV7-6 with TRBJ2-4; 7 bases fit TRBD2. The read ends 3 residues before the CDR3 terminus; that terminus is restored from the germline J gene. The CDR3 loop spans 16 amino acids. Germline CDR1 reads SGHVS; CDR2 reads FNYEAQ.

In regard to this clone: The read halts 3 residues ahead of the CDR3 end, with the missing end drawn from the germline J gene. The genes are TRBV20-1 and TRBJ2-3, with 7 positions matching TRBD2. The V and J ends lost 1 base and 6 bases, in that order; junction bases with no gene match: 7. This CDR3 is built from 14 residues. Per germline, CDR1 DFQATT and CDR2 SNEGSKA (reference sequence). CDR3 DNA (partial): TGCAGTGCTAGAGTACCGGGGAGGGTGGATACG. It specifies CSARVPGRVDT. The CDR3 in its entirety is CSARVPGRVDTQYF.

About this clone itself: The CDR3 extends 3 residues past the end of the read, so its final part is completed from the germline J gene. The rearrangement joins TRBV20-1 to TRBJ1-1; no clear D gene. This CDR3 is built from 14 residues. V lost 0 bases and J lost 6, with 14 bases in between. The V gene's germline CDR1 is DFQATT and CDR2 SNEGSKA (reference sequence). This CDR3 is CSARDRAVEAEAFF. Incomplete CDR3 DNA: TGCAGTGCTAGAGATAGGGCAGTGGAGGCTGAA.

Regarding this clone: The read gets to within 3 residues of the CDR3 end, and the germline J gene fills in the rest. The chain employs TRBV7-2 and TRBJ1-2; perhaps TRBD1 as D (5 bases). This CDR3 has 15 amino acids. Germline CDR1 and CDR2: SGHTA and FQGNSA. The CDR3 region is CASSLQGSPIDTYTF. CDR3 DNA, as far as it was read: TGTGCCAGCAGCTTACAGGGTAGCCCGATAGATACC.

Turning to this clone: The read terminates 3 residues ahead of where the CDR3 ends, so the germline J gene completes it. The chain is built from TRBV20-1 and TRBJ2-1; a weak D match, TRBD2 (6 bases). V shed 0 bases and J shed 5 bases, with 14 bases lying between them. Germline V lookup: CDR1 DFQATT, CDR2 SNEGSKA (reference sequence). The CDR3 length is 15 residues. CDR3 loop: CSARDGTDYNNEQFF. The sequenced CDR3 bases are TGCAGTGCTAGAGATGGCACGGACTACAACAATGAG.

As for this clone: Read sequence stops 3 residues before the CDR3 end, and the germline J gene provides the missing end. V and J are TRBV5-1 and TRBJ2-7; D is perhaps TRBD2 (6 bases). Germline V lookup: CDR1 SGHRS, CDR2 YFSETQ. V lost 4 bases to trimming and J lost 1 base, with 12 bases between them. This CDR3 spans 14 amino acids. CDR3 protein: CASSKEGRSYEQYF. The covered CDR3 bases are TGCGCCAGCAGCAAGGAGGGCCGGTCCTACGAG.

A note on this clone: From the germline J gene comes the end of the CDR3, since the read stops 3 residues before it. This chain links TRBV20-1 with TRBJ2-1; TRBD2 aligns across 10 bases. V gave up 4 bases and J gave up 2 bases; unmatched junction bases: 5. CDR1 and CDR2 from the germline V gene are DFQATT and SNEGSKA (reference sequence). This CDR3 spans 15 amino acids. The CDR3 spells CSATTLAGAYNEQFF. The sequenced CDR3 bases are TGCAGTGCTACTACGCTAGCGGGAGCCTACAATGAG.

As to this clone: The read finishes 3 residues shy of the CDR3 end, and the germline J gene is used to complete it. The V call is TRBV20-1, the J call TRBJ2-2; D is perhaps TRBD1 (5 bases). The CDR3 sequence is 13 residues long. Germline V gene lookup returns CDR1 DFQATT and CDR2 SNEGSKA (reference sequence). The DNA read from the CDR3 is TGCAGTGCTAGAGACAGGGTGTATGAAAAG. This gives the protein CSARDRVYEK. Given in full, the CDR3 is CSARDRVYEKLFF.

On this clone: The read falls 3 residues short of the CDR3 end, and the missing part is taken from the germline J gene. The genes are TRBV5-4 and TRBJ1-6, with 8 bases that match TRBD1. The germline CDR1 and CDR2 sequences are SGHNT and YYREEE (reference sequence). The CDR3 length is 16 residues. V was pared by 4 bases and J by 8 bases, with 11 bases of the junction left unmatched. The DNA read from the CDR3 is TGTGCCAGCAGCGACGCCACCAGGGGGCTGTATTCACCC. As protein: CASSDATRGLYSP. The full CDR3 protein reads CASSDATRGLYSPLHF.

Notes on this clone: The CDR3 end falls 3 residues outside the read, so it is completed with the germline J gene. The chain has TRBV14 and TRBJ2-1; D is undetermined. The CDR3 sequence is 15 residues long. Germline CDR1 is SGHDN and CDR2 is FVKESK. V was shortened by 3 bases and J by 8 bases, with 17 bases between the two germline ends. The CDR3 reads CASSHLLRAVDEQFF. The CDR3 DNA, read in part, is TGTGCCAGCAGCCATCTTCTTAGGGCTGTGGATGAG.

A note on this clone: The read stops 3 residues short of the end of the CDR3; the missing end is completed from the germline J gene. V usage is TRBV7-4 and J usage is TRBJ1-6; D not resolved. The length of the CDR3 is 14 residues. Between the trimmed V and J ends, which lost 5 bases and 7 bases, there was a span of 12 bases. Germline V gene data show CDR1 as SGHVT and CDR2 as SQSDAQ. The CDR3 DNA, read in part, is TGTGCCAGCAGCCAATCGGCGGGGAATTCACCC. The encoded protein is CASSQSAGNSP. The whole CDR3 is CASSQSAGNSPLHF.

To note about this clone: The CDR3 end lies 3 residues beyond the end of the read and is filled in from the germline J gene. This chain uses TRBV20-1 with TRBJ2-3; D is undetermined. Per the germline V gene, CDR1 is DFQATT and CDR2 is SNEGSKA (reference sequence). Trimming removed 3 bases from V and 4 bases from J, with 14 bases in between. The length of the CDR3 is 14 residues. The CDR3 loop is CSARATRKADTQYF. The sequenced CDR3 bases are TGCAGTGCTAGGGCCACCCGAAAGGCAGATACG.

CDR3 bases read: TGCAGTGCTAGGGGGCTAGCGGGAGGTGTCTTATCAGATACG. This encodes CSARGLAGGVLSDT. The entire CDR3 reads CSARGLAGGVLSDTQYF. The rearrangement links TRBV20-1 to TRBJ2-3, with TRBD2 matching over 11 bases. The missing CDR3 end, 3 residues past where the read stops, is filled in from the germline J gene. This CDR3 region has 17 residues. V dropped 3 bases and J dropped 4; count of bases not matched to a gene: 12. Germline CDR1 is DFQATT and CDR2 is SNEGSKA (reference sequence).

Note on this clone: The read falls 3 residues short of the CDR3 end, and the missing part is taken from the germline J gene. This chain links TRBV11-2 with TRBJ2-7; 7 bases are shared with TRBD1. Trimming took 5 bases from V and 2 from J; bases not matched to a gene: 0. The CDR3 sequence is 12 residues long. The germline CDR1 and CDR2 sequences are SGHAT and FQNNGV. The CDR3 bases that were read are TGTGCCAGCAGCCAGGGGGCCTACGAG. Its translation is CASSQGAYE. The complete CDR3 protein is CASSQGAYEQYF.

A word on this clone: The read ends 3 residues before the CDR3 terminus; that terminus is restored from the germline J gene. The chain couples TRBV15 to TRBJ2-3; 12 bases line up with TRBD2. From germline, CDR1 is LNHNV and CDR2 YYDKDF (reference sequence). This CDR3 region has 16 residues. Trimming at V came to 1 base and at J to 4 bases, leaving 3 bases not matched to a gene. Partial CDR3 DNA: TGTGCCACCAGCAGAGGACTAGCGGGAGTGGCAGATACG. Amino acids: CATSRGLAGVADT. The full CDR3 reads CATSRGLAGVADTQYF. Combining the CDR3 with reference TRBV15 and TRBJ2-3 gives the whole variable domain DAMVIQNPRYQVTQFGKPVTLSCSQTLNHNVMYWYQQKSSQAPKLLFHYYDKDFNNEADTPDNFQSRRPNTSFCFLDIRSPGLGDTAMYLCATSRGLAGVADTQYFGPGTRLTVL.

About this clone itself: At one end, the junction sequence differs from germline, possibly due to a read error. The sample has other DNA sequences that encode this CDR3 too. The CDR3 loop is CAWRAGTNGNTIYF. The covered CDR3 bases are TGTGCCTGGAGAGCAGGGACTAATGGAAACACA. The chain couples TRBV30 to TRBJ1-3; possible D gene TRBD1, 5 bases. The CDR3 goes on 3 residues after the read ends, and that part is filled in from the germline J gene. The CDR3 is 14 residues long. Germline CDR1 is GTSNPN and CDR2 is SVGIG (reference sequence).

With respect to this clone: Coverage ceases 3 residues before the CDR3 finishes, and the germline J gene fills in the end. The rearrangement links TRBV10-3 to TRBJ2-1, with 9 bases that match TRBD2. The CDR3 contains 15 residues. The germline gives CDR1 ENHRY, CDR2 SYGVKD. V lost 2 bases and J lost 9; bases outside the gene matches: 8. The CDR3 sequence is CAISEGREGRGEQFF. Incomplete CDR3 DNA: TGTGCCATCAGTGAGGGGCGGGAGGGCCGGGGTGAG.

Worth noting for this clone: Read data end 3 residues before the CDR3 end; the end is taken from the germline J gene. The chain is built from TRBV6-1 and TRBJ2-3, with 9 bases aligning to TRBD1. The CDR3 has 14 residues. Germline V gene lookup returns CDR1 MNHNS and CDR2 SASEGT. V dropped 1 base and J dropped 4; count of bases not matched to a gene: 0. Partial CDR3 DNA: TGTGCCAGCAGTGAAGGGACAGGGGCAGATACG. It yields the protein CASSEGTGADT. The complete CDR3 protein is CASSEGTGADTQYF.